Described below is a single T cell receptor (beta chain) sequence and its context. Its cognate antigen is unknown. The sample's treatment: roughly 19 received Ad26.COV2.S at low or high dose, single or two shots; 5 received placebo; per-sample allocation not given. All samples were drawn on day 63, counting from the first vaccine or placebo injection. The CDR3 loop spans 15 amino acids. Germline CDR1 is LGHDT and CDR2 is YNNKEL (reference sequence). V was clipped by 6 bases and J by 0 bases, with 13 bases between them. The data stem from a study of Ad26.COV2.S vaccination and SARS-CoV-2 variants. Sequencing used immunoSEQ multiplex PCR; TCRdb keeps in-frame clones, though not all of them. The repertoire holds some 330,000 clones, with almost 90% as singletons. General study points: Spike-specific TCR breadth was greater in vaccine than placebo recipients.

Sequencing used peripheral blood, obtained in a trial of Ad26.COV2.S vaccine versus placebo. The TCR was taken from a person aged 18 to 59 who received the Ad26.COV2.S COVID-19 vaccine or a placebo. V usage is TRBV3-1 (or the pseudogene TRBV3-2) and J usage is TRBJ2-3; the D is unclear. CDR3 in DNA: TGTGCCAGCAGACTCGGACCGCTAAGCACAGATACGCAGTATTTT. Encoded protein: CASRLGPLSTDTQYF.